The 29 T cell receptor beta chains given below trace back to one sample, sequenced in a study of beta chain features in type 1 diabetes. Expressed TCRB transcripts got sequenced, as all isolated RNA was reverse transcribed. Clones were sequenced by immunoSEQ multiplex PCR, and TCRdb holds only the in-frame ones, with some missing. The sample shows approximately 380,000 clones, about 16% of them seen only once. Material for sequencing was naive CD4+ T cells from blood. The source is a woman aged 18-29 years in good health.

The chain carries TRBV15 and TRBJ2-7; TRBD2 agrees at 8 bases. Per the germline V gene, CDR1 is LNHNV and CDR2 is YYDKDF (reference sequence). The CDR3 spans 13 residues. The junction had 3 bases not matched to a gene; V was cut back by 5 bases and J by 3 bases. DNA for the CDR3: TGTGCCACCAGCCGGGGGGGGAACTACGAGCAGTACTTC. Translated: CATSRGGNYEQYF.

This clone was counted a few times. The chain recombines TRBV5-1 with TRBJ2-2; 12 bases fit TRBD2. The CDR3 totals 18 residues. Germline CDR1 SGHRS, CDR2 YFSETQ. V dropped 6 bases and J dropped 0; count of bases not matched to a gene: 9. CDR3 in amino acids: CASTRTGTSGPNTGELFF. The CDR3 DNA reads TGCGCCAGCACCCGAACCGGGACTAGCGGGCCGAACACCGGGGAGCTGTTTTTT.

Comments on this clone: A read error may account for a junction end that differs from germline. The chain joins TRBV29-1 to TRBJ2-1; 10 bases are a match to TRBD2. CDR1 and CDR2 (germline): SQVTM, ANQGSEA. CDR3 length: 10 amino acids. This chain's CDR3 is CSVGTSVVLF. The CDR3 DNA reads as TGCAGCGTCGGGACTAGCGTAGTGCTCTTC.

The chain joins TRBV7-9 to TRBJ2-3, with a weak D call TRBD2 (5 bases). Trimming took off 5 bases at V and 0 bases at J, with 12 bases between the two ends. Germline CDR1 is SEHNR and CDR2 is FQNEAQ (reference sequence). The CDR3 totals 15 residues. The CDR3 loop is CASSPDRDSTDTQYF. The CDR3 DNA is TGTGCCAGCAGCCCAGACCGGGATAGCACAGATACGCAGTATTTT.

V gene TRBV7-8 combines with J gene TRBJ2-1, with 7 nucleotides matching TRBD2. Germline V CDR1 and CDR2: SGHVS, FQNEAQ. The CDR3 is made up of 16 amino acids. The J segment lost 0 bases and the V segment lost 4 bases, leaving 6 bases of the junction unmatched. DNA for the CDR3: TGTGCCAGCAGCTCCCTTCGCGGGAGCTCCTACAATGAGCAGTTCTTC. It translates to CASSSLRGSSYNEQFF.

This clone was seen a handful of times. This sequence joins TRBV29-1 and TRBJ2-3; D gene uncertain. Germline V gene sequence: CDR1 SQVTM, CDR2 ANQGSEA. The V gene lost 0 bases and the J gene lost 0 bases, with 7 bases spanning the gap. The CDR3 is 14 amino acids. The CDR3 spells CSVEDTTSTDTQYF. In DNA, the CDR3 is TGCAGCGTTGAAGACACCACTAGCACAGATACGCAGTATTTT.

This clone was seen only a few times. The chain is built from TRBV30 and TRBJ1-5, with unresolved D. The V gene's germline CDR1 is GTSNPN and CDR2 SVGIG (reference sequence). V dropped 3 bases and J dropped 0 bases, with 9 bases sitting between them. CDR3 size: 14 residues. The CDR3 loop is CAWSPQHSNQPQHF. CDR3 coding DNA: TGTGCCTGGAGCCCACAACATAGCAATCAGCCCCAGCATTTT.

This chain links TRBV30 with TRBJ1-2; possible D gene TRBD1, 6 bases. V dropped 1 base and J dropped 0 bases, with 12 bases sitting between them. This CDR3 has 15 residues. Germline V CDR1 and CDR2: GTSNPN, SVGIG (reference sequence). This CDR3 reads CAWSGGTKSNYGYTF. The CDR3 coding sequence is TGTGCCTGGAGTGGGGGGACAAAATCTAACTATGGCTACACCTTC. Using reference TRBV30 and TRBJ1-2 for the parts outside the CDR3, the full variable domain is SQTIHQWPATLVQPVGSPLSLECTVEGTSNPNLYWYRQAAGRGLQLLFYSVGIGQISSEVPQNLSASRPQDRQFILSSKKLLLSDSGFYLCAWSGGTKSNYGYTFGSGTRLTVV.

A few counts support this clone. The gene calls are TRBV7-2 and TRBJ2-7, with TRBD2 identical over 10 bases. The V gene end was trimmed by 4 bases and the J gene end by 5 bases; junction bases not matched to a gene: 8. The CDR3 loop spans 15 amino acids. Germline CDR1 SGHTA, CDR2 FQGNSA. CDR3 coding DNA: TGTGCCAGCAGCTCCCTAGCGGGAGCGCGCCACGAGCAGTACTTC. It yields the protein CASSSLAGARHEQYF. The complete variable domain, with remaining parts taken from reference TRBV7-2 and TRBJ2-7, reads GAGVSQSPSNKVTEKGKDVELRCDPISGHTALYWYRQSLGQGLEFLIYFQGNSAPDKSGLPSDRFSAERTGGSVSTLTIQRTQQEDSAVYLCASSSLAGARHEQYFGPGTRLTVT.

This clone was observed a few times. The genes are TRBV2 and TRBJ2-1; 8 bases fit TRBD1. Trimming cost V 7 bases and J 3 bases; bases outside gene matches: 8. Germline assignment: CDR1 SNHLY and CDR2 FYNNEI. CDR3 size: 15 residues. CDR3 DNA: TGTGCCAGCATCCAACAGGGGGTTCTCTACAATGAGCAGTTCTTC. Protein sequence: CASIQQGVLYNEQFF.

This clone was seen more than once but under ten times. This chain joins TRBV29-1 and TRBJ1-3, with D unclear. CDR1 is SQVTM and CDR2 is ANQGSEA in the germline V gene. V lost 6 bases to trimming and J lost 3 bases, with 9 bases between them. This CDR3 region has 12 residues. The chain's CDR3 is CSVRADGNTIYF. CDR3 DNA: TGCAGCGTCCGTGCAGATGGAAACACCATATATTTT.

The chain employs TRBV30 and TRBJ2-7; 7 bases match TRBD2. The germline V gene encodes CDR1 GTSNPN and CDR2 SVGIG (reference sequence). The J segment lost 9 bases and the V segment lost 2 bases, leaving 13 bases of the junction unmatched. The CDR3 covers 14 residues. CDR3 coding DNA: TGTGCCTGGAGTTCCGGGACTACCTACGAGGGGCAGTACTTC. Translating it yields CAWSSGTTYEGQYF.

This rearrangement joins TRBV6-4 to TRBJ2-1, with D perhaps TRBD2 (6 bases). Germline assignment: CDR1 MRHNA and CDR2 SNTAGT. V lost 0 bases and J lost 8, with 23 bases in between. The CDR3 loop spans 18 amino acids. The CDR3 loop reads CASSDSMSSSGSAYEQFF. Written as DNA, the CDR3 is TGTGCCAGCAGTGACTCGATGAGTTCATCCGGGAGCGCGTATGAGCAGTTCTTC.

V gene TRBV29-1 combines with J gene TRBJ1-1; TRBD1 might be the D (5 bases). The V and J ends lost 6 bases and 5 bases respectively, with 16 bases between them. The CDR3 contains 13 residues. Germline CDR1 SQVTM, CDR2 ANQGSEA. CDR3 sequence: CSVASQGVTEAFF. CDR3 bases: TGCAGCGTCGCGTCACAAGGGGTAACTGAAGCTTTCTTT.

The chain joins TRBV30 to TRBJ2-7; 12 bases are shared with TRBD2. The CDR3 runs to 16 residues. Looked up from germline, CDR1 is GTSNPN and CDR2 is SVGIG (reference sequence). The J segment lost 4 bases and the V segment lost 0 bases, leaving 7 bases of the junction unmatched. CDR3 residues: CAWSVLPGLAGYEQYF. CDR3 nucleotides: TGTGCCTGGAGTGTACTCCCCGGACTAGCGGGGTACGAGCAGTACTTC.

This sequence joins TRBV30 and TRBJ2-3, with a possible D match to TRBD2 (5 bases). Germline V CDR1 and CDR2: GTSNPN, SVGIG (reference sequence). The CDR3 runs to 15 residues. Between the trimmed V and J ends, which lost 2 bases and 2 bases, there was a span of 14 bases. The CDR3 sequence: CAWSLRAQPTDTQYF. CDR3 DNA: TGTGCCTGGAGTTTGAGGGCCCAGCCCACAGATACGCAGTATTTT.

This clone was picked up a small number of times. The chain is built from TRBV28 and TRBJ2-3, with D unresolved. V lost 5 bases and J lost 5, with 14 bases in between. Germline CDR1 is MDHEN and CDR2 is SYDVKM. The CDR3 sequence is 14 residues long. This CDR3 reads CASSPPAVGDTQYF. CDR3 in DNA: TGTGCCAGCAGTCCCCCTGCGGTGGGAGATACGCAGTATTTT.

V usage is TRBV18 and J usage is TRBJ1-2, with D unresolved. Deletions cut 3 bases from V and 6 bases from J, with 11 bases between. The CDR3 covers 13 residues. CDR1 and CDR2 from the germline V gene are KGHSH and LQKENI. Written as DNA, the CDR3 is TGTGCCAGCTCACCGGAGACTAGGGATGGCTACACCTTC. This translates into CASSPETRDGYTF.

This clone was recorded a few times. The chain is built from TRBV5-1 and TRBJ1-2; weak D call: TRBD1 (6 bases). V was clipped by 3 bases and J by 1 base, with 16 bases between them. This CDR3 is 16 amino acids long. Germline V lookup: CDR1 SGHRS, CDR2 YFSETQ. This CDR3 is CASSSSGTPINYGYTF. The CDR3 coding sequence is TGCGCCAGCAGCTCCTCCGGGACACCGATTAACTATGGCTACACCTTC.

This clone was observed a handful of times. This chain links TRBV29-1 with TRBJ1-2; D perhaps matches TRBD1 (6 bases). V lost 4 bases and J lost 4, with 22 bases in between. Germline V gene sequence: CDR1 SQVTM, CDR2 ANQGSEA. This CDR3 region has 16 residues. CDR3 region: CSVGMIQGRKGYGYTF. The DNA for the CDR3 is TGCAGCGTTGGGATGATACAGGGTAGGAAGGGCTATGGCTACACCTTC.

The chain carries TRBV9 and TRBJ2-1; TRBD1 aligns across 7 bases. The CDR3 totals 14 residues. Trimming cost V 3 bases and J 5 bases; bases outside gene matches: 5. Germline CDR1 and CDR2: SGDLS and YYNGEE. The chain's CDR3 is CASSENGQDNEQFF. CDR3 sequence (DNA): TGTGCCAGCAGCGAGAATGGACAGGACAATGAGCAGTTCTTC.

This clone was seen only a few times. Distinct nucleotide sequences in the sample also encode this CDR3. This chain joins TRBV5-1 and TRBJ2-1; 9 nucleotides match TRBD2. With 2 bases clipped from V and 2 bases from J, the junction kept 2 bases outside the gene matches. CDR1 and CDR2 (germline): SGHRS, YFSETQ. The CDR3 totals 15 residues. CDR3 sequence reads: CASSFTSGPYNEQFF. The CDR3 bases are TGCGCCAGCAGCTTCACTAGCGGGCCCTACAATGAGCAGTTCTTC.

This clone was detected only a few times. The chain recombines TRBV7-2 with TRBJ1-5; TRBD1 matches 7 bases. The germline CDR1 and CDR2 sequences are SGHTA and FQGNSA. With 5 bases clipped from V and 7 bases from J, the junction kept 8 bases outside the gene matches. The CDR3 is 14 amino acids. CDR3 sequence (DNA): TGTGCCAGCAGCGCCGACAGGGTAAGCCAGCCCCAGCATTTT. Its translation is CASSADRVSQPQHF.

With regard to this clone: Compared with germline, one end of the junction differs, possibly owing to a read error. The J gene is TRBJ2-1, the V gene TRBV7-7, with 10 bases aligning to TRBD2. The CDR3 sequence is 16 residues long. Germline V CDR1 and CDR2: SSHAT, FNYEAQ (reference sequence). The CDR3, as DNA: TGTGCTAGCAGCCCCACCGGACTAGCGGTTAACAATGAGCAGTTCTTC. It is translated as CASSPTGLAVNNEQFF.

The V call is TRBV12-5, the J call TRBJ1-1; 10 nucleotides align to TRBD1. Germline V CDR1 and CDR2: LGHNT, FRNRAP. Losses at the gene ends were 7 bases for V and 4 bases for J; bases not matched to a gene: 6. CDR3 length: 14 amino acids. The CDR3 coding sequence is TGTGCTAGTGCCGGACAGGGGGGAGGCACTGAAGCTTTCTTT. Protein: CASAGQGGGTEAFF.

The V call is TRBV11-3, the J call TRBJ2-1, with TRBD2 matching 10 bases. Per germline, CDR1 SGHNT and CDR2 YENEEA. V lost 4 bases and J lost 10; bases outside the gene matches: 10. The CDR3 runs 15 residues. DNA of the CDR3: TGTGCCAGCAGCTCTGCGAGCGGGAGGGCCAAGGAGCAGTTCTTC. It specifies CASSSASGRAKEQFF.

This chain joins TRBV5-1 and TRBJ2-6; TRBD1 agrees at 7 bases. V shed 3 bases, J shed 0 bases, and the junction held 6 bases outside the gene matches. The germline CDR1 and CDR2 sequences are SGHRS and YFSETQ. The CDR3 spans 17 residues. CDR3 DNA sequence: TGCGCCAGCAGCTACCGACAGGGTAGCTCTGGGGCCAACGTCCTGACTTTC. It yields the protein CASSYRQGSSGANVLTF.

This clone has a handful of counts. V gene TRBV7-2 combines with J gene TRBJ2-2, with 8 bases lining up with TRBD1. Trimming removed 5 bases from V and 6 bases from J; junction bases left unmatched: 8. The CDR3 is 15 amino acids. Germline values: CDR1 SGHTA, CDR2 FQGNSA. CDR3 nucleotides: TGTGCCAGCAGCCCTCGGACAGGGTGGTCCGGGGAGCTGTTTTTT. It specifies CASSPRTGWSGELFF.

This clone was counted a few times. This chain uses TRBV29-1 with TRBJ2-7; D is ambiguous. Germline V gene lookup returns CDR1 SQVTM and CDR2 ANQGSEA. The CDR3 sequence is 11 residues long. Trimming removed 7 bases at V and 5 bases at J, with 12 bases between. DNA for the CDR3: TGCAGCGCCCGAGCCCGGGACGAGCAGTACTTC. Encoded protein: CSARARDEQYF.